Listed below are T cell receptor beta chains from one sample, sequenced in a study of blood T cell repertoires in COVID-19. Measured with immunoSEQ multiplex PCR; TCRdb has only the in-frame clones, and not every one. The top ten hold about 4% of the sample, which has 250,000 or so clones, approximately 90% seen once. The sequencing sample was made of PBMCs or T cells enriched from blood (not recorded which). The origin of the receptors is a young woman with acute COVID-19. CDR3s include the opening cysteine and the closing phenylalanine or tryptophan. The order of the fields is CDR3 protein, V gene, J gene.

CDR3: CSVIPRSNEKLFF; V: TRBV29-1; J: TRBJ1-4
CDR3: CASSLLSNTEAFF; V: TRBV5-4; J: TRBJ1-1
CDR3: CASSSDSNQPQHF; V: TRBV6-4; J: TRBJ1-5
CDR3: CASSPVGKDFSSYEQYF; V: TRBV7-2; J: TRBJ2-7
CDR3: CASGETGLLNEQFF; V: TRBV2; J: TRBJ2-1
CDR3: CASRPGWRLSTDTQYF; V: TRBV3-1/TRBV3-2; J: TRBJ2-3
CDR3: CASSTPDRAYNEQFF; V: TRBV7-6; J: TRBJ2-1
CDR3: CASSTRDTEKLFF; V: TRBV19; J: TRBJ1-4
CDR3: CASSLPTISGNTIYF; V: TRBV28; J: TRBJ1-3
CDR3: CASSPMTPDSATEEAFF; V: TRBV18; J: TRBJ1-1
CDR3: CASYPLAGDYNEQFF; V: TRBV27; J: TRBJ2-1
CDR3: CASSISGRDYEQYF; V: TRBV19; J: TRBJ2-7
CDR3: CASRDTDYEQYF; V: TRBV10-2; J: TRBJ2-7
CDR3: CASSLQGLSYEQYF; V: TRBV13; J: TRBJ2-7
CDR3: CASSPSAGGALQFF; V: TRBV5-8; J: TRBJ2-1
CDR3: CASSLWRQLNTEAFF; V: TRBV28; J: TRBJ1-1
CDR3: CSVETSGGYQETQYF; V: TRBV29-1; J: TRBJ2-5
CDR3: CASSPRDSTDTQYF; V: TRBV18; J: TRBJ2-3
CDR3: CSVEVVDIKSDGYTF; V: TRBV29-1; J: TRBJ1-2
CDR3: CAISVSGVTEAFF; V: TRBV10-3; J: TRBJ1-1
CDR3: CASRLPLALYEQYF; V: TRBV2; J: TRBJ2-7
CDR3: CASSYQQDGYTF; V: TRBV6-5; J: TRBJ1-2